The clone carrying this T cell receptor beta chain turned up a few times. Its antigen is as yet unknown. This specimen belongs to a study of cytomegalovirus exposure and HLA in healthy donors. Study-wide context: The 110 or so validation repertoires used the same platform as the roughly 670 first-cohort repertoires, a later analysis reported. Study-wide results and caveats: The study labeled 170 or so TCR beta chains cytomegalovirus-associated. Reports indicated that the classifier achieved high specificity and sensitivity in diagnosing cytomegalovirus status.

Clones were read by immunoSEQ multiplex PCR, and TCRdb kept only the in-frame ones, dropping some. The repertoire consists of 180,000 or so clones, with roughly 82% occurring once and the leading ten covering 10% to 15%. The CDR3 sequence is 16 residues long. Germline V gene lookup returns CDR1 SQVTM and CDR2 ANQGSEA. V lost 4 bases, J lost 5 bases, and 23 bases lay in between. The clonotype was recovered from a woman in her twenties or thirties in good health and CMV-seropositive. V and J are TRBV29-1 and TRBJ1-1, with D maybe TRBD1 (5 bases). Material for sequencing was PBMCs. CDR3 sequence reads: CSVVLGRAKSGTEAFF. In DNA, the CDR3 is TGCAGCGTTGTTTTAGGCAGGGCGAAATCAGGGACTGAAGCTTTCTTT.